The 21 T cell receptor beta chains reported below all come from one sample, sequenced in a study of identical twins. In TCRdb, the 5' RACE reads were re-called with MiXCR into one record per CDR3 protein. The sample holds 1.5 million or so distinct CDR3 sequences, around 33% seen once. The sample consisted of cord blood. The receptor source for this set is a newborn girl in good health.

The chain has TRBV27 and TRBJ2-4; D is tentatively TRBD1 or TRBD2 (6 bases each). The end of the DNA is better explained by TRBJ2-5, so the J call may be wrong. Germline V lookup: CDR1 MNHEY, CDR2 SMNVEV (reference sequence). There are 16 residues in the CDR3. The CDR3 loop reads CASSFGGNREVETQYF. The CDR3 bases are TGTGCCAGCAGTTTTGGAGGGAACAGGGAAGTAGAGACCCAGTACTTC.

This rearrangement joins TRBV12-3 or TRBV12-4 to TRBJ1-5, with D unresolved. This CDR3 is 15 amino acids long. The V and J ends lost 1 base and 0 bases respectively, with 7 bases between them. CDR3 loop: CASSLEQSSNQPQHF. For the CDR3, the DNA is TGTGCCAGCAGTTTAGAACAGAGTAGCAATCAGCCCCAGCATTTT.

This clonotype occurred once. The gene calls are TRBV5-6 and TRBJ2-5; 8 positions agree with TRBD2. The J call may be mistaken, given a closer DNA end match to TRBJ2-7. The CDR3 totals 15 residues. CDR1 and CDR2 (germline): SGHDT, YYEEEE. The CDR3 coding sequence is TGTGCCAGCAGCCCGCCCCCCGGGAGGGACTACGAGCAGTACTTC. It translates to CASSPPPGRDYEQYF.

This clonotype appeared many times. V is TRBV9 and J is TRBJ2-3; D tentatively fits TRBD1 or TRBD2 (5 bases each). The CDR3 contains 13 residues. In germline, CDR1 is SGDLS, CDR2 YYNGEE. Trimming pared 0 bases from V and 4 bases from J, leaving 6 bases between. The CDR3 protein is CASSVGGADTQYF. CDR3 DNA: TGTGCCAGCAGCGTAGGAGGGGCAGATACGCAGTATTTT.

This clonotype was counted only a few times. The chain recombines TRBV6-5 with TRBJ2-3, with 7 bases fitting TRBD2. This CDR3 contains 16 residues. Losses at the gene ends were 1 base for V and 1 base for J; bases not matched to a gene: 5. Germline CDR1 reads MNHEY; CDR2 reads SVGAGI. CDR3 loop: CASSYLAGVGTDTQYF. The CDR3 nucleotides are TGTGCCAGCAGTTACTTGGCGGGAGTCGGCACAGATACGCAGTATTTT.

This clonotype appeared a few times. This chain connects TRBV9 to TRBJ2-3; possibly TRBD1 or TRBD2 for D (5 bases each). The V and J ends lost 5 bases and 4 bases respectively, with 11 bases between them. The CDR3 length is 13 residues. Germline V CDR1 and CDR2: SGDLS, YYNGEE. CDR3 in amino acids: CASRSGGSDTQYF. CDR3 bases: TGTGCCAGCAGAAGTGGGGGATCAGATACGCAGTATTTT.

The rearrangement joins TRBV6-1 to TRBJ1-5; tentative D call: TRBD1 (5 bases). V was pared by 6 bases and J by 0 bases, with 27 bases between. The germline V gene encodes CDR1 MNHNS and CDR2 SASEGT. The CDR3 totals 20 residues. CDR3 DNA: TGTGCCAGCAGGGTGTCCTCCGGGACCAATGGGGTCTATAGCAATCAGCCCCAGCATTTT. The encoded protein is CASRVSSGTNGVYSNQPQHF.

The chain uses TRBV28 and TRBJ2-3, with TRBD2 identical over 13 bases. The CDR3 contains 16 residues. The germline V gene encodes CDR1 MDHEN and CDR2 SYDVKM. V dropped 7 bases and J dropped 3; count of bases not matched to a gene: 7. The CDR3 here is CASTRTSGRRTDTQYF. CDR3 coding DNA: TGTGCCAGCACCCGGACTAGCGGGAGACGGACAGATACGCAGTATTTT.

The chain uses TRBV20-1 and TRBJ1-2, with D possibly matching TRBD1 (6 bases). Germline CDR1 DFQATT, CDR2 SNEGSKA (reference sequence). V lost 5 bases and J lost 8, with 12 bases in between. This CDR3 contains 11 residues. The CDR3 DNA follows: TGCAGTGCTCCCAACAGGGAGGGCTACACCTTC. This translates into CSAPNREGYTF.

This clonotype has only a few counts. V and J are TRBV13 and TRBJ2-5; TRBD2 might be the D (5 bases). Germline V gene lookup returns CDR1 PRHDT and CDR2 FYEKMQ (reference sequence). This CDR3 contains 14 residues. V lost 0 bases and J 11 bases, leaving 16 bases between the germline ends. The CDR3 protein is CASSLGSGNNEQYF. CDR3 nucleotides: TGTGCCAGCAGCTTAGGCTCGGGGAACAATGAGCAGTACTTC.

This sequence joins TRBV3-1 and TRBJ2-7; D may be TRBD2 (7 bases). The CDR3 runs to 15 residues. The germline V gene has CDR1 LGHDT and CDR2 YNNKEL (reference sequence). V was trimmed by 1 base and J by 2 bases, leaving 12 bases between them. In DNA, the CDR3 is TGTGCCAGCAGCCAAGTCACGCGGGGGCCCTACGAGCAGTACTTC. Its translation is CASSQVTRGPYEQYF.

This sequence joins TRBV4-2 and TRBJ1-5; TRBD1 is a possible D gene (6 bases). The V end lost 0 bases, the J end lost 1 base, and 13 bases lay between the germline ends. The CDR3 is 17 residues long. Germline CDR1 LGHNA, CDR2 YNFKEQ. The CDR3 region is CASSQDRRGWSNQPQHF. The DNA for the CDR3 is TGTGCCAGCAGCCAAGATAGAAGGGGGTGGAGCAATCAGCCCCAGCATTTT.

V usage is TRBV20-1 and J usage is TRBJ2-5; 11 nucleotides line up with TRBD2. The CDR3 sequence is 15 residues long. Germline CDR1 DFQATT, CDR2 SNEGSKA (reference sequence). V lost 6 bases, J lost 5 bases, and 11 bases stayed unmatched. In DNA, the CDR3 is TGCAGTGCGGATGTGACTAGCGGGATTACGGAGACCCAGTACTTC. This encodes CSADVTSGITETQYF.

This clonotype was picked up a small number of times. The V call is TRBV5-5, the J call TRBJ1-1, with 8 nucleotides matching TRBD1. This CDR3 contains 19 residues. The J segment lost 0 bases and the V segment lost 3 bases, leaving 16 bases of the junction unmatched. CDR1 and CDR2 from the germline V gene are SGHKS and YYEKEE (reference sequence). The chain's CDR3 is CASSSPTSGGADLNTEAFF. CDR3 nucleotides: TGTGCCAGCAGCTCGCCTACGTCAGGGGGCGCTGATCTGAACACTGAAGCTTTCTTT.

This clonotype was detected only a few times. This chain uses TRBV6-6 with TRBJ1-1, with 9 bases matching TRBD1. Germline V gene data show CDR1 as MNHNY and CDR2 as SVGAGI (reference sequence). This CDR3 contains 15 residues. J was trimmed by 4 bases and V by 3 bases; bases with no gene match: 6. CDR3 in DNA: TGTGCCAGCAGTTATCGACAGGGGGAGGGCACTGAAGCTTTCTTT. It is translated as CASSYRQGEGTEAFF.

The CDR3 sequence: CASSESTERYEQYF. The DNA of the CDR3 is TGTGCCAGCAGTGAATCAACGGAGAGGTACGAGCAGTACTTC. V and J are TRBV25-1 and TRBJ2-7, with no clear D. The germline V gene encodes CDR1 MGHDK and CDR2 SYGVNS. Trimming pared 1 base from V and 4 bases from J, leaving 11 bases between. The CDR3 is 14 amino acids.

As DNA, the CDR3 is TGCGCCAGCAGCTTGGGGGGACAGGCTAAGCAGCCCCAGCATTTT. Protein product: CASSLGGQAKQPQHF. This chain connects TRBV5-1 to TRBJ1-5; 8 nucleotides line up with TRBD1. CDR1 and CDR2 (germline): SGHRS, YFSETQ. V dropped 0 bases and J dropped 7; count of bases not matched to a gene: 6. The CDR3 contains 15 residues.

Only a few counts were recorded for this clonotype. The CDR3 spells CASSASTSSEQYF. The CDR3 DNA sequence: TGTGCCAGCAGCGCCTCGACTAGCTCCGAGCAGTACTTC. This sequence joins TRBV9 and TRBJ2-4; 7 nucleotides line up with TRBD2. TRBJ2-7 matches the DNA end more closely, so the J call is doubtful. This CDR3 region has 13 residues. Germline V CDR1 and CDR2: SGDLS, YYNGEE.

A few counts support this clonotype. This chain joins TRBV7-6 and TRBJ2-3; D is possibly TRBD2 (5 bases). V lost 5 bases and J lost 6, with 12 bases in between. The V gene's germline CDR1 is SGHVS and CDR2 FNYEAQ. The CDR3 spans 13 residues. CDR3 residues: CASSPGSMDTQYF. The DNA for the CDR3 is TGTGCCAGCAGCCCGGGAAGCATGGATACGCAGTATTTT.

This clonotype showed up many times. The chain combines TRBV6-1 with TRBJ2-7; 12 bases are a match to TRBD2. This CDR3 spans 13 amino acids. Losses at the gene ends were 8 bases for V and 1 base for J; bases not matched to a gene: 0. Germline V gene data show CDR1 as MNHNS and CDR2 as SASEGT. In nucleotides, the CDR3 is TGTGCCAGCGGACTAGCGGGGTCCTACGAGCAGTACTTC. Translation: CASGLAGSYEQYF.

This clonotype was detected only a few times. The chain employs TRBV11-2 and TRBJ2-7; D uncertain. Trimming pared 1 base from V and 1 base from J, leaving 17 bases between. CDR1 SGHAT and CDR2 FQNNGV come from the germline V gene. This CDR3 is built from 17 residues. The chain's CDR3 is CASSLGSTLRLSYEQYF. The CDR3, as DNA: TGTGCCAGCAGCTTAGGTTCGACCTTAAGACTTTCCTACGAGCAGTACTTC. The whole variable domain, filled in from reference TRBV11-2 and TRBJ2-7, reads EAGVAQSPRYKIIEKRQSVAFWCNPISGHATLYWYQQILGQGPKLLIQFQNNGVVDDSQLPKDRFSAERLKGVDSTLKIQPAKLEDSAVYLCASSLGSTLRLSYEQYFGPGTRLTVT.